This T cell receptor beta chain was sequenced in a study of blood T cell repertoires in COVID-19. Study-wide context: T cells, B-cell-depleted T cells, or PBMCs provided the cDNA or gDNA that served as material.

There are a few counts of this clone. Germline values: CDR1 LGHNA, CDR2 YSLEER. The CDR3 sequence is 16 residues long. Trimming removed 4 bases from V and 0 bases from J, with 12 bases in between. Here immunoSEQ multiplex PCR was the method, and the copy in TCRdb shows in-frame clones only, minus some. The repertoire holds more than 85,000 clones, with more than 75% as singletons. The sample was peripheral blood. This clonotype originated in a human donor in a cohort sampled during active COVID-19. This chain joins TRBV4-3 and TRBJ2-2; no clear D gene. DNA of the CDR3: TGCGCCAGCAGCCCTTGGGCCATCGCGAACACCGGGGAGCTGTTTTTT. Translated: CASSPWAIANTGELFF.